A single sample gave rise to the 6 T cell receptor beta chains below, sequenced in a study of Ad26.COV2.S vaccination and SARS-CoV-2 variants (dated by TCRdb to the early 2020s). Library generation was performed with the immunoSEQ multiplex PCR assay. TCRdb holds this immuneACCESS table with in-frame rearrangements only. Some clones are missing; in checked studies, unresolved V genes explain under half, and the rest has no known cause. The sample table holds 400,000 to 500,000 clones, of which around 89% were seen once. 3.6% of the sample belongs to the ten largest clones. According to the study, the label for this sample's treatment or condition signals: 19 received Ad26.COV2.S at low or high dose, single or two shots; roughly five received placebo; per-sample allocation not given. For vaccine and placebo recipients, the sequenced repertoires came from samples collected on day 63 after the first injection.

Sequenced material: peripheral blood, taken in a trial of Ad26.COV2.S vaccine versus placebo. These receptors originate from a person aged 18 to 59 who received the Ad26.COV2.S COVID-19 vaccine or a placebo.

V and J are TRBV6-5 and TRBJ2-7; D gene ambiguous. Deletions cut 6 bases from V and 2 bases from J, with 11 bases between. CDR1 MNHEY and CDR2 SVGAGI come from the germline V gene. The CDR3 consists of 13 residues. CDR3 region: CASRSWAAYEQYF. As DNA, the CDR3 is TGTGCCAGCAGGTCCTGGGCAGCCTACGAGCAGTACTTC.

The rearrangement uses TRBV7-2 and TRBJ2-3, with TRBD1 as a possible D gene (5 bases). The CDR3 length is 13 residues. The ends were cut back, 6 bases at V and 11 bases at J, with 18 bases in the middle. CDR1 and CDR2 (germline): SGHTA, FQGNSA. The CDR3 nucleotides read TGTGCCAGCAGTACATCAGGGTTCCTCGGGCAGTATTTT. It is translated as CASSTSGFLGQYF.

The chain uses TRBV3-1 (or the pseudogene TRBV3-2) and TRBJ1-5; tentatively, D is TRBD1 (6 bases). Trimming left V 1 base short and J 7 bases short, with 14 bases between. Germline V gene sequence: CDR1 LGHDT, CDR2 YNNKEL (reference sequence). The CDR3 spans 15 residues. CDR3 bases: TGTGCCAGCAGCCAAGCACCAGGGGATGGCCAGCCCCAGCATTTT. Protein sequence: CASSQAPGDGQPQHF.

The V call is TRBV9, the J call TRBJ2-6, with no clear D. The CDR3 has 15 residues. Germline V gene sequence: CDR1 SGDLS, CDR2 YYNGEE. V shed 0 bases and J shed 0 bases, with 4 bases lying between them. CDR3 sequence: CASSVGLSGANVLTF. The CDR3 region has the DNA TGTGCCAGCAGCGTAGGCCTCTCTGGGGCCAACGTCCTGACTTTC. Using reference TRBV9 and TRBJ2-6 for the parts outside the CDR3, the full variable domain is DSGVTQTPKHLITATGQRVTLRCSPRSGDLSVYWYQQSLDQGLQFLIQYYNGEERAKGNILERFSAQQFPDLHSELNLSSLELGDSALYFCASSVGLSGANVLTFGAGSRLTVL.

This chain connects TRBV5-1 to TRBJ2-3; 9 nucleotides align to TRBD1. The germline V gene encodes CDR1 SGHRS and CDR2 YFSETQ. Trimming took 4 bases from V and 6 from J; bases not matched to a gene: 9. CDR3 length: 15 amino acids. Here the CDR3 reads CASSLEQGAGDTQYF. The CDR3 nucleotides are TGCGCCAGCAGCCTGGAACAGGGGGCGGGGGATACGCAGTATTTT.

This clone has more than one count but fewer than ten. The V and J genes are TRBV19 and TRBJ2-2; no firm D call. V was trimmed by 1 base and J by 4 bases, leaving 7 bases between them. CDR3 length: 14 residues. Germline V gene data show CDR1 as LNHDA and CDR2 as SQIVND (reference sequence). CDR3 loop: CASSIVSATGELFF. CDR3 sequence (DNA): TGTGCCAGTAGTATAGTCTCGGCCACCGGGGAGCTGTTTTTT. The whole variable domain, remainder taken from reference TRBV19 and TRBJ2-2, is DGGITQSPKYLFRKEGQNVTLSCEQNLNHDAMYWYRQDPGQGLRLIYYSQIVNDFQKGDIAEGYSVSREKKESFPLTVTSAQKNPTAFYLCASSIVSATGELFFGEGSRLTVL.